The 5 T cell receptor beta chains reported below all come from one sample, sequenced in a study of shared clonotypes between healthy human individuals (TCRdb year 2020). Libraries were prepared through the immunoSEQ multiplex PCR assay. TCRdb re-hosts the immuneACCESS table, in-frame sequences only. Its copies lack some clones; in the studies checked, an unresolved V gene accounts for under half of them, and the cause for the rest is not known. Here the sample has fewer than 850,000 clones; roughly 96% occur a single time. The top ten constitute less than 0.3% of the sample. CD8 naive samples were obtained by positive selection for CCR7 among CD45RO-negative cells, yielding a CD45RA+CCR7+ population from which TemRA cells were excluded. The sequenced sample was naive CD8+ T cells sorted from blood. The sample's cell subset or site label, in plain terms: CD45RA+CCR7+. These receptors were taken from a man aged 25 to 40 in good health.

This clone was detected a few times. This chain links TRBV9 with TRBJ1-1, with D tentatively TRBD1 (6 bases). With 3 bases removed from V and 0 bases from J, the gap between germline ends came to 9 bases. This CDR3 is 14 amino acids long. Germline assignment: CDR1 SGDLS and CDR2 YYNGEE. CDR3 in DNA: TGTGCCAGCAGCGAGACAGGTATGAACACTGAAGCTTTCTTT. Translation: CASSETGMNTEAFF.

This clone showed up just once. The chain is built from TRBV30 and TRBJ2-7; 7 bases agree with TRBD1. The CDR3 is 13 amino acids. The J segment lost 7 bases and the V segment lost 2 bases, leaving 8 bases of the junction unmatched. In germline, CDR1 is GTSNPN, CDR2 SVGIG (reference sequence). CDR3 in amino acids: CAWSSGRGNEQYF. CDR3 sequence (DNA): TGTGCCTGGAGTTCGGGCAGGGGGAATGAGCAGTACTTC.

The rearrangement links TRBV7-9 to TRBJ2-7; 10 bases agree with TRBD2. J lost 3 bases, V lost 5 bases, and 7 bases had no gene match. CDR3 length: 15 amino acids. CDR1 is SEHNR, CDR2 FQNEAQ, per germline (reference sequence). CDR3 region: CASSPAGGRLYEQYF. The CDR3 DNA reads as TGTGCCAGCAGCCCAGCGGGGGGGCGACTCTACGAGCAGTACTTC. The full variable domain, completed using reference TRBV7-9 and TRBJ2-7, is DTGVSQNPRHKITKRGQNVTFRCDPISEHNRLYWYRQTLGQGPEFLTYFQNEAQLEKSRLLSDRFSAERPKGSFSTLEIQRTEQGDSAMYLCASSPAGGRLYEQYFGPGTRLTVT.

Regarding this clone: Additional DNA sequences in this sample encode the identical CDR3. The rearrangement uses TRBV9 and TRBJ2-7, with 7 nucleotides matching TRBD2. V shed 0 bases and J 4 bases; nucleotides not matched to a gene: 7. CDR3 size: 15 residues. The V gene's germline CDR1 is SGDLS and CDR2 YYNGEE. The DNA of the CDR3 is TGTGCCAGCAGCGTAGAGGCTAGCGGATCGTACGAGCAGTACTTC. Amino acids: CASSVEASGSYEQYF.

The chain joins TRBV9 to TRBJ2-7, with TRBD1 matching 7 bases. This CDR3 region has 18 residues. Germline CDR1 and CDR2: SGDLS and YYNGEE. The J segment lost 0 bases and the V segment lost 3 bases, leaving 15 bases of the junction unmatched. The CDR3 DNA follows: TGTGCCAGCAGCGCTGGACCATTGACCGGGACAGTCTCCTACGAGCAGTACTTC. It encodes CASSAGPLTGTVSYEQYF. Drawing the rest from reference TRBV9 and TRBJ2-7, the complete variable domain is DSGVTQTPKHLITATGQRVTLRCSPRSGDLSVYWYQQSLDQGLQFLIQYYNGEERAKGNILERFSAQQFPDLHSELNLSSLELGDSALYFCASSAGPLTGTVSYEQYFGPGTRLTVT.